The rows below give T cell receptor beta chains drawn from one sample of a study of shared clonotypes between healthy human individuals. Method: immunoSEQ multiplex PCR; TCRdb's copy keeps in-frame clones and lacks some. Here the sample spans 2 million to 2.5 million clones, roughly 90% being singletons. What was sequenced was naive CD4+ T cells from PBMCs. Receptor source: a man between 18 and 35 years old in good health. Some clones in this sample may be carry-over from other donors' samples. The CDR3 runs from the conserved cysteine through the conserved F or W. A D gene is named only where the DNA matches it firmly. Clone size is stated in some rows and not others, as once, few, many or a class when expanded.

abundance	v_gene	d_gene	j_gene	len	CDR3aa	CDR3nt
NA	TRBV7-9	NA	TRBJ1-2	13	CASSLERNYGYTF	TGTGCCAGCAGCTTAGAACGAAACTATGGCTACACCTTC
NA	TRBV7-9	TRBD1	TRBJ1-4	15	CASSLMGQFDEKLFF	TGTGCCAGCAGCCTAATGGGACAGTTCGATGAAAAACTGTTTTTT
NA	TRBV7-2	TRBD1	TRBJ2-1	14	CASSADRVRHEQFF	TGTGCCAGCAGCGCGGACAGGGTTCGCCATGAGCAGTTCTTC
NA	TRBV27	TRBD2	TRBJ2-7	15	CASSLALAGTYEQYF	TGTGCCAGCAGTTTAGCCCTAGCGGGGACCTACGAGCAGTACTTC
once	TRBV18	NA	TRBJ2-1	14	CASSRAQSYNEQFF	TGTGCCAGCTCTCGCGCTCAATCCTACAATGAGCAGTTCTTC
NA	TRBV4-3	NA	TRBJ2-7	14	CASSQVEVSYEQYF	TGCGCCAGCAGCCAAGTGGAGGTTTCCTACGAGCAGTACTTC
NA	TRBV27	NA	TRBJ2-7	15	CASSFLLGQLGEQYF	TGTGCCAGCAGTTTCTTACTTGGACAGCTTGGCGAGCAGTACTTC
NA	TRBV10-3	NA	TRBJ2-4	15	CAISEPDGSKNIQYF	TGTGCCATCAGTGAGCCAGACGGATCCAAAAACATTCAGTACTTC
NA	TRBV15	NA	TRBJ1-4	15	CATSRAGGASEKLFF	TGTGCCACCAGCAGAGCGGGGGGGGCGTCTGAAAAACTGTTTTTT
NA	TRBV21-1	NA	TRBJ2-5	16	CASSVYPGTREETQYF	TGTGCCAGCAGTGTATATCCCGGGACTAGAGAAGAGACCCAGTACTTC
NA	TRBV30	NA	TRBJ2-3	14	CAWSESPRSDTQYF	TGTGCCTGGAGTGAATCCCCCAGGTCAGATACGCAGTATTTT
NA	TRBV5-1	TRBD1	TRBJ2-7	13	CASTLGTAYEQYF	TGCGCCAGCACCCTTGGGACAGCCTACGAGCAGTACTTC
NA	TRBV7-2	NA	TRBJ2-2	15	CASSTAWTSTGELFF	TGTGCCAGCAGCACCGCCTGGACTTCTACCGGGGAGCTGTTTTTT
few	TRBV29-1	TRBD1	TRBJ1-5	16	CSANIGQGGSRQPQHF	TGCAGCGCCAACATTGGACAGGGGGGATCGCGGCAGCCCCAGCATTTT
NA	TRBV27	NA	TRBJ2-4	16	CASRGLFRDTKNIQYF	TGTGCCAGCAGGGGACTCTTCCGGGACACCAAAAACATTCAGTACTTC
NA	TRBV7-9	NA	TRBJ2-2	12	CASSLSAGELFF	TGTGCCAGCAGCTTATCGGCCGGGGAGCTGTTTTTT
once	TRBV18	NA	TRBJ2-5	13	CASSLSGKETQYF	TGTGCCAGCTCACTATCAGGGAAAGAGACCCAGTACTTC
NA	TRBV29-1	TRBD1	TRBJ2-3	14	CSAWGQGWTDTQYF	TGCAGCGCCTGGGGACAGGGGTGGACAGATACGCAGTATTTT
NA	TRBV18	TRBD2	TRBJ2-2	16	CASSPQGLAGAGELFF	TGTGCCAGCTCACCACAGGGACTAGCGGGAGCCGGGGAGCTGTTTTTT
NA	TRBV5-6	TRBD1	TRBJ2-7	12	CASSLRQGREYF	TGTGCCAGCAGCCTGAGACAGGGAAGGGAGTACTTC
once	TRBV7-9	NA	TRBJ2-3	16	CAATPPRGPHTDTQYF	TGTGCCGCGACGCCACCTCGGGGACCACACACAGATACGCAGTATTTT
once	TRBV7-9	NA	TRBJ2-1	15	CASSFWGSSYNEQFF	TGTGCCAGCAGCTTTTGGGGGAGCTCCTACAATGAGCAGTTCTTC
NA	TRBV7-8	NA	TRBJ2-7	13	CASSDETKYEQYF	TGTGCCAGCAGCGACGAAACGAAATACGAGCAGTACTTC
NA	TRBV29-1	NA	TRBJ2-1	12	CSVQDSYNEQFF	TGCAGCGTCCAAGATTCCTACAATGAGCAGTTCTTC
NA	TRBV5-1	NA	TRBJ2-1	13	CASSFRDDTPQFF	TGCGCCAGCAGCTTCCGGGACGACACCCCTCAGTTCTTC
NA	TRBV11-2	TRBD2	TRBJ2-1	15	CASSPTSGSYNEQFF	TGTGCCAGCAGCCCAACTAGCGGCAGCTACAATGAGCAGTTCTTC
NA	TRBV7-9	NA	TRBJ2-1	16	CASSFRLGPSHNEQFF	TGTGCCAGCAGTTTTAGACTAGGACCCTCACACAATGAGCAGTTCTTC
NA	TRBV5-1	NA	TRBJ2-7	13	CASSLEESYEQYF	TGCGCCAGCAGCTTGGAGGAGTCCTACGAGCAGTACTTC
NA	TRBV6-4	NA	TRBJ2-2	14	CASSAGGHSGELFF	TGTGCCAGCAGTGCAGGGGGGCACAGCGGGGAGCTGTTTTTT
NA	TRBV4-1	NA	TRBJ2-7	13	CASSQESGTLQYF	TGCGCCAGCAGCCAAGAGTCCGGGACCCTCCAGTACTTC
NA	TRBV7-9	TRBD1	TRBJ1-2	16	CASSPRTGVINYGYTF	TGTGCCAGCAGCCCCCGGACAGGAGTAATTAACTATGGCTACACCTTC
NA	TRBV5-1	NA	TRBJ1-4	16	CASSLARQRAEEKLFF	TGCGCCAGCAGCTTGGCCCGACAACGGGCGGAGGAAAAACTGTTTTTT
NA	TRBV11-3	NA	TRBJ2-2	13	CASSLALRGELFF	TGTGCCAGCAGCTTAGCCTTACGCGGGGAGCTGTTTTTT
NA	TRBV5-4	NA	TRBJ2-7	14	CASSLAGSSYEQYF	TGTGCCAGCAGCTTGGCCGGGAGCTCCTACGAGCAGTACTTC
NA	TRBV6-5	NA	TRBJ2-7	14	CASSLRSWGYEQYF	TGTGCCAGCAGTCTCCGGTCCTGGGGGTACGAGCAGTACTTC
NA	TRBV5-1	TRBD1	TRBJ2-5	14	CASSWAGTGGDVYF	TGCGCCAGCAGCTGGGCCGGGACAGGGGGTGACGTCTACTTC
NA	TRBV5-4	TRBD2	TRBJ2-3	16	CASTHRTSGTTDTQYF	TGTGCCAGCACCCACCGGACTAGCGGGACGACAGATACGCAGTATTTT
NA	TRBV7-8	NA	TRBJ2-5	14	CASSLGVAQETQYF	TGTGCCAGCAGCTTAGGGGTCGCCCAAGAGACCCAGTACTTC
NA	TRBV28	NA	TRBJ1-1	15	CASSLVGQINTEAFF	TGTGCCAGCAGTTTAGTTGGTCAGATCAACACTGAAGCTTTCTTT
once	TRBV6-5	NA	TRBJ2-7	13	CASSRIGAYEQYF	TGTGCCAGCAGTCGGATAGGAGCCTACGAGCAGTACTTC